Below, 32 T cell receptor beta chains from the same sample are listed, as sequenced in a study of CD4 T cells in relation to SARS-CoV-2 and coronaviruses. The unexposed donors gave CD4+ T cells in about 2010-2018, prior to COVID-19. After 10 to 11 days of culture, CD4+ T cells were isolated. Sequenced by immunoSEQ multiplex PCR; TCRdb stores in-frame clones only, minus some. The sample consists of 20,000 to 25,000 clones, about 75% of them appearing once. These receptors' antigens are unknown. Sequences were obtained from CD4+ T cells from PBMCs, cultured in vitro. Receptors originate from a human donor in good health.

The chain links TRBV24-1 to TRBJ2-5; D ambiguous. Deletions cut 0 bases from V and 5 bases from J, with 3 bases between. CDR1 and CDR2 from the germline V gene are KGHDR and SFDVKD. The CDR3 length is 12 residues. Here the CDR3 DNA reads TGTGCCACCAGTGATTTGAGGGAGACCCAGTACTTC. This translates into CATSDLRETQYF.

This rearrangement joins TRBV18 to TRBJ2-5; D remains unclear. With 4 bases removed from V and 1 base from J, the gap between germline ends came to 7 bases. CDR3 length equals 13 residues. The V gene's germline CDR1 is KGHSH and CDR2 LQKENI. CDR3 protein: CASSRELQETQYF. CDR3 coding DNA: TGTGCCAGCTCACGCGAACTCCAAGAGACCCAGTACTTC.

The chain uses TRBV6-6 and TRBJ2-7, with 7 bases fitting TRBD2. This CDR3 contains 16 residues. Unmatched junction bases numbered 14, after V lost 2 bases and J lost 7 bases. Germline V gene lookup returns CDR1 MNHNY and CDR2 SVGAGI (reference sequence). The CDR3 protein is CASSYPGGGSLQEQYF. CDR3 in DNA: TGTGCCAGCAGTTACCCCGGCGGCGGGAGTCTGCAGGAGCAGTACTTC.

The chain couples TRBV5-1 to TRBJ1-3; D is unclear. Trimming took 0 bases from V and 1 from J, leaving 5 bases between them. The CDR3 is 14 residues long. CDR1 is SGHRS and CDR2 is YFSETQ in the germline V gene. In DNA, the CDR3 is TGCGCCAGCAGCTTGGACGGATCTGGAAACACCATATATTTT. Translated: CASSLDGSGNTIYF. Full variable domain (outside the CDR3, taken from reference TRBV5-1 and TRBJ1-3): KAGVTQTPRYLIKTRGQQVTLSCSPISGHRSVSWYQQTPGQGLQFLFEYFSETQRNKGNFPGRFSGRQFSNSRSEMNVSTLELGDSALYLCASSLDGSGNTIYFGEGSWLTVV.

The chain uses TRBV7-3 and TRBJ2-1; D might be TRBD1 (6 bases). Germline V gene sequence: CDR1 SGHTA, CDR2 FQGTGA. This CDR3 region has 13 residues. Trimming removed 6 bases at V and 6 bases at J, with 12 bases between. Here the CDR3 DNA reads TGTGCCAGCAGTCAATCAGGGGCCAATGAGCAGTTCTTC. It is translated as CASSQSGANEQFF.

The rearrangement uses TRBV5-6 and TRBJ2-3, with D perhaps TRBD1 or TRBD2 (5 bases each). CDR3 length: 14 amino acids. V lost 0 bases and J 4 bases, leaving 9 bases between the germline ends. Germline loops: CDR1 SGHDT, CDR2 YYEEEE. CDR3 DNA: TGTGCCAGCAGCTTGGACAGGCGGGCAGATACGCAGTATTTT. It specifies CASSLDRRADTQYF.

As DNA, the CDR3 is TGTGCCAGCAGCTTATGGGCAGGGAAGGACATAGCTAGCAATCAGCCCCAGCATTTT. This sequence encodes CASSLWAGKDIASNQPQHF. V gene TRBV5-6 combines with J gene TRBJ1-5; D perhaps matches TRBD1 (5 bases). The CDR3 is 19 residues long. V lost 2 bases, J lost 0 bases, and 21 bases lay in between. Germline CDR1 reads SGHDT; CDR2 reads YYEEEE.

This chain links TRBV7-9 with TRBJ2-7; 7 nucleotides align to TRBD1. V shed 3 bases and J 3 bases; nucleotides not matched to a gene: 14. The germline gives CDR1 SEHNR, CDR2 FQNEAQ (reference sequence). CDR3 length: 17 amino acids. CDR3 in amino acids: CASSLTQGTDLHYEQYF. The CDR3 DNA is TGTGCCAGCAGCTTGACCCAGGGGACAGACCTTCACTACGAGCAGTACTTC.

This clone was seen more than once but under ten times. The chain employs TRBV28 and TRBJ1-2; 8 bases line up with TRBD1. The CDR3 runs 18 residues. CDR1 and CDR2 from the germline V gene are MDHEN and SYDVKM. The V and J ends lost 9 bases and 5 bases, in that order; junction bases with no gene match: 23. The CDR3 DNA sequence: TGTGCCAGGGACCTCAAACCAGGGGGCGAGTCTATGGGATATGGCTACACCTTC. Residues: CARDLKPGGESMGYGYTF.

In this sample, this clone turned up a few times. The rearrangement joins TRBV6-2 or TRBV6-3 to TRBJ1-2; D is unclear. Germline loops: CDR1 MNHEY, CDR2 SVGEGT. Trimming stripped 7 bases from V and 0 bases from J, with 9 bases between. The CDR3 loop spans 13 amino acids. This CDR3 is CASTPWANYGYTF. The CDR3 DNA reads TGTGCCAGCACCCCGTGGGCTAACTATGGCTACACCTTC.

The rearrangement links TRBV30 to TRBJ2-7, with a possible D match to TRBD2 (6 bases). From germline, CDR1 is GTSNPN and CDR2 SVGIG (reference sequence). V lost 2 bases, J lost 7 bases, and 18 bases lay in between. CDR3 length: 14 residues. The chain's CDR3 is CAWSPGTALGEQYF. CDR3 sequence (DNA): TGTGCCTGGAGTCCAGGGACTGCCCTTGGTGAGCAGTACTTC.

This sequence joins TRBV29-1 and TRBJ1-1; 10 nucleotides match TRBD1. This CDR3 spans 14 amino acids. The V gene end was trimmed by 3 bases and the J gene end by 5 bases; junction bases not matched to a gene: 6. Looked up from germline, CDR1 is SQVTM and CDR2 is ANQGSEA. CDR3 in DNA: TGCAGCGTTGACGGGACAGGGGTAGGGACTGAAGCTTTCTTT. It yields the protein CSVDGTGVGTEAFF.

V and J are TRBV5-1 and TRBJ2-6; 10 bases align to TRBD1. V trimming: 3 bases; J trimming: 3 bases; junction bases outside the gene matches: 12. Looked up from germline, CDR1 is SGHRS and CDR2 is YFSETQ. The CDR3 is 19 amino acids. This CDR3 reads CASSSEQPGQGFGANVLTF. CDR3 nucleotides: TGCGCCAGCAGCTCCGAACAACCGGGACAGGGGTTTGGGGCCAACGTCCTGACTTTC.

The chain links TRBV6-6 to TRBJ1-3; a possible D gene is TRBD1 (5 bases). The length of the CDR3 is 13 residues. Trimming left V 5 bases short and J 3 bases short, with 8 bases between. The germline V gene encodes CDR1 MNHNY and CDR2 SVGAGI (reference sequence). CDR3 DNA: TGTGCCAGCAGTCAGGGTAATGGAAACACCATATATTTT. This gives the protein CASSQGNGNTIYF.

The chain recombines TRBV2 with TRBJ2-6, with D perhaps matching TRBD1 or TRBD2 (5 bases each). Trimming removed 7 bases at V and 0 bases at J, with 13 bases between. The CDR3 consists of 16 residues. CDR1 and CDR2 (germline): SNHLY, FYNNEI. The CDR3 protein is CASNRDRNSGANVLTF. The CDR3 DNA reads TGTGCCAGCAACCGGGACCGAAACTCTGGGGCCAACGTCCTGACTTTC. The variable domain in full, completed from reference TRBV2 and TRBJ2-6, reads EPEVTQTPSHQVTQMGQEVILRCVPISNHLYFYWYRQILGQKVEFLVSFYNNEISEKSEIFDDQFSVERPDGSNFTLKIRSTKLEDSAMYFCASNRDRNSGANVLTFGAGSRLTVL.

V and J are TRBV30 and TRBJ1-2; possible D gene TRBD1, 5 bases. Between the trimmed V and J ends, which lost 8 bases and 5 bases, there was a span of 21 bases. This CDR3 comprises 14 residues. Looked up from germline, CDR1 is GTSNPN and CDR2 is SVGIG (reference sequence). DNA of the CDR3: TGTGCCGCAATCATTCAAGGGGCTGGGTATGGCTACACCTTC. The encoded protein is CAAIIQGAGYGYTF.

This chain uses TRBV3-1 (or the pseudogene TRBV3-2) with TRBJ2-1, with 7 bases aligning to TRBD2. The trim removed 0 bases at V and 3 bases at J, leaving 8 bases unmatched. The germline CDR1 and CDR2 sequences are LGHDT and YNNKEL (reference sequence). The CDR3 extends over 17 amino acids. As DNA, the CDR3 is TGTGCCAGCAGCCAAGATCGGCAGCGGGGCTTCTACAATGAGCAGTTCTTC. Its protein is CASSQDRQRGFYNEQFF.

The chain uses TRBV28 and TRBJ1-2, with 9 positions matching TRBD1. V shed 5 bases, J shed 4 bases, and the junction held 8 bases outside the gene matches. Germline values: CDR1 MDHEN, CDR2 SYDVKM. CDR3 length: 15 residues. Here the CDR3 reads CASSPRDREGYGYTF. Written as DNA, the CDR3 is TGTGCCAGCAGTCCCCGGGACAGGGAGGGCTATGGCTACACCTTC.

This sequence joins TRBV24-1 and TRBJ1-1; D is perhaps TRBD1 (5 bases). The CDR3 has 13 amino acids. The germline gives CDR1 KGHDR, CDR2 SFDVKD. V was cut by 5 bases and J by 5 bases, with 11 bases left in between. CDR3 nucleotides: TGTGCCACCAGTGGGGAGGGGTGGACTGAAGCTTTCTTT. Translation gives CATSGEGWTEAFF.

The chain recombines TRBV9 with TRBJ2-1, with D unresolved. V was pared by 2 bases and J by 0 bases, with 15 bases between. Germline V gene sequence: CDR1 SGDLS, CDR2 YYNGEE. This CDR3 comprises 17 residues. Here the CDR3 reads CASSVFGQLSSYNEQFF. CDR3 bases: TGTGCCAGCAGCGTTTTCGGGCAGCTCAGCTCCTACAATGAGCAGTTCTTC.

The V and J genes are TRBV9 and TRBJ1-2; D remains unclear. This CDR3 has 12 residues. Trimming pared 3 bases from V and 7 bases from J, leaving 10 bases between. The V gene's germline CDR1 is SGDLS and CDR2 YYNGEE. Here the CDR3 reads CASSGDWGGYTF. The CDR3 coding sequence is TGTGCCAGCAGCGGAGACTGGGGTGGCTACACCTTC.

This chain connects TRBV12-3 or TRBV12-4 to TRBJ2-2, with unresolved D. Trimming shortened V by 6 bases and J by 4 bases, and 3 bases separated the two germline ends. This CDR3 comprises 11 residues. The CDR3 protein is CASRGTGELFF. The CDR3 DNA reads TGTGCCAGCAGGGGCACCGGGGAGCTGTTTTTT.

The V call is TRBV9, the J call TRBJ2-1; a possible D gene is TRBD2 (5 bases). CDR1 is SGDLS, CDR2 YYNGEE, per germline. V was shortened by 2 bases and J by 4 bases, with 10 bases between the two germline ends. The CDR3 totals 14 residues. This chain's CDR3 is CASSVSSGYNEQFF. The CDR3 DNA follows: TGTGCCAGCAGCGTGTCGAGCGGTTACAATGAGCAGTTCTTC.

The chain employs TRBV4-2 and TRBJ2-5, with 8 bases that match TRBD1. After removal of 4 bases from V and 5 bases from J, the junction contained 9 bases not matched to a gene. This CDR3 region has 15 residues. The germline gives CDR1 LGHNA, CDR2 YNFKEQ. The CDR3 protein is CASSLGQGPSETQYF. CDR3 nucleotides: TGTGCCAGCAGCCTCGGACAGGGCCCGTCGGAGACCCAGTACTTC.

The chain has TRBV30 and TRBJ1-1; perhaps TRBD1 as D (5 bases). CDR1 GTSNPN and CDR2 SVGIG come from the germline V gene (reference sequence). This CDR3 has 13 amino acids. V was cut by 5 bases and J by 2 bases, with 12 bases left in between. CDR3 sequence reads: CAWGRQRNTEAFF. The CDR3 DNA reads TGTGCCTGGGGTCGACAGAGAAACACTGAAGCTTTCTTT. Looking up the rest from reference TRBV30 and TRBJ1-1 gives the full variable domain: SQTIHQWPATLVQPVGSPLSLECTVEGTSNPNLYWYRQAAGRGLQLLFYSVGIGQISSEVPQNLSASRPQDRQFILSSKKLLLSDSGFYLCAWGRQRNTEAFFGQGTRLTVV.

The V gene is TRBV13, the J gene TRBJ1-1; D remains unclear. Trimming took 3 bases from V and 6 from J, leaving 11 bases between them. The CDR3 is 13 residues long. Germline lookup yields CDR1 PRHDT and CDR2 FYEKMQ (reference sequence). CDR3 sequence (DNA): TGTGCCAGCAGCTTCGGGCCCCCGGCTGAAGCTTTCTTT. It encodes CASSFGPPAEAFF.

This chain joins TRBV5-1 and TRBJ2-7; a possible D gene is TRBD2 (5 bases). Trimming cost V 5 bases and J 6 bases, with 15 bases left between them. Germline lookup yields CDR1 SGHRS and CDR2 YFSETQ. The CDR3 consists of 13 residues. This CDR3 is CASSRFAGSEQYF. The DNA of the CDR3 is TGCGCCAGCAGTCGATTTGCGGGCTCCGAGCAGTACTTC.

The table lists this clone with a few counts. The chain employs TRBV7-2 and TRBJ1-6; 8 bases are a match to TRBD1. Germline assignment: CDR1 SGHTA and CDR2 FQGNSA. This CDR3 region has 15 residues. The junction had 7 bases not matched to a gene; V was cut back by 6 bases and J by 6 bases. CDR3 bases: TGTGCCAGCAGTCCCAGGGGGCGCGGTAATTCACCCCTCCACTTT. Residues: CASSPRGRGNSPLHF.

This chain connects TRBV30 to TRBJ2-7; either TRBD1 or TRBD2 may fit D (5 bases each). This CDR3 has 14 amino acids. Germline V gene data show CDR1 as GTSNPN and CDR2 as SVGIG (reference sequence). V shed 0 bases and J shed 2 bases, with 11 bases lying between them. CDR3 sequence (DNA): TGTGCCTGGAGTGTACAAGAGGGGCCCTACGAGCAGTACTTC. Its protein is CAWSVQEGPYEQYF.

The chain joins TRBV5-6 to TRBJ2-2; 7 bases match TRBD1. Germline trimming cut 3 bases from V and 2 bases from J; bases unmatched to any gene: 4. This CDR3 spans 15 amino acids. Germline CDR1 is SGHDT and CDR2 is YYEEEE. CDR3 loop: CASSSRGGNTGELFF. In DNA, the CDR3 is TGTGCCAGCAGCTCCCGAGGGGGCAACACCGGGGAGCTGTTTTTT.

DNA of the CDR3: TGTGCCAGCAGCGTGGACGGGAATTCACCCCTCCACTTT. As protein: CASSVDGNSPLHF. V is TRBV5-4 and J is TRBJ1-6; no clear D gene. Germline V gene lookup returns CDR1 SGHNT and CDR2 YYREEE (reference sequence). The V end was cut by 4 bases, the J end by 7 bases, with 9 bases between. The CDR3 contains 13 residues.

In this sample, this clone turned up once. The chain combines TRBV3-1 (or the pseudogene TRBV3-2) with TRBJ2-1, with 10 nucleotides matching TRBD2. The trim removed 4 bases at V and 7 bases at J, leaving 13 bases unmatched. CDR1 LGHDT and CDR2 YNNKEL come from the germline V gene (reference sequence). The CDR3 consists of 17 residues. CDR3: CASSPWSSGSRVNEQFF. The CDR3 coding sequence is TGTGCCAGCAGCCCCTGGTCTAGCGGGAGTCGGGTAAATGAGCAGTTCTTC.